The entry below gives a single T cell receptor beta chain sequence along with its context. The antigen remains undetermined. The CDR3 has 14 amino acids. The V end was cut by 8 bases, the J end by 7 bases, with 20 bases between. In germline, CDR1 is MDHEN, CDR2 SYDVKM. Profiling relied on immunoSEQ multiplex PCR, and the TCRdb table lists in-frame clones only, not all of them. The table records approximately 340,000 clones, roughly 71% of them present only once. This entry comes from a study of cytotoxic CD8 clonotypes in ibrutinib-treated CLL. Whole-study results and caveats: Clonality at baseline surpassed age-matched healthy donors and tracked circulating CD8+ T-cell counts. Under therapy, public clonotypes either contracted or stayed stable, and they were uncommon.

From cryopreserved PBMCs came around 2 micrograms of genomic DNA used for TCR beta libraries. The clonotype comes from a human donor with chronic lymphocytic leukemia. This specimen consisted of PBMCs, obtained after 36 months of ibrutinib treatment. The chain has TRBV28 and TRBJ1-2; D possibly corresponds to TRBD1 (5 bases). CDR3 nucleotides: TGTGCCAGCGTCCTGCGACAGCGCCAAATTGGCTACACCTTC. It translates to CASVLRQRQIGYTF.